The 10 T cell receptor beta chains presented below share a single source sample, sequenced in a study of T cells in Graves' hyperthyroidism and ophthalmopathy. Amplified regions were TCR beta CDR3 sequences from RNA transcripts. HTBI primers drove first-round RT-PCR of the TCR CDR3. TCRdb recomputed calls from the multiplex PCR reads with MiXCR, one row per CDR3 protein. There are some 500,000 distinct CDR3 sequences in the sample; approximately 15% occur only once, and roughly 17% lies in the top ten. Sequencing input: blood. The receptors originated from a young woman with Graves' hyperthyroidism.

The chain recombines TRBV2 with TRBJ2-5, with a weak D call TRBD2 (5 bases). Germline assignment: CDR1 SNHLY and CDR2 FYNNEI. V was shortened by 7 bases and J by 1 base, with 13 bases between the two germline ends. The CDR3 spans 14 residues. The CDR3 loop reads CASIAPSLQETQYF. The CDR3 nucleotides are TGTGCCAGCATCGCCCCTAGCCTCCAAGAGACCCAGTACTTC.

This clonotype appeared many times. V and J are TRBV3-1 and TRBJ1-2, with D unclear. Trimming took off 3 bases at V and 4 bases at J, with 15 bases between the two ends. Germline V gene lookup returns CDR1 LGHDT and CDR2 YNNKEL (reference sequence). There are 15 residues in the CDR3. CDR3 amino acids: CASSQATTATYGYTF. CDR3 nucleotides: TGTGCCAGCAGCCAGGCCACCACCGCGACCTATGGCTACACCTTC.

The table lists this clonotype with many counts. In DNA form, the CDR3 reads TGTGCCAGCAGCCGTAACGGACAGGATGAAGCTTTCTTT. This codes for CASSRNGQDEAFF. V and J are TRBV6-1 and TRBJ1-1; 7 bases match TRBD1. Losses at the gene ends were 6 bases for V and 7 bases for J; bases not matched to a gene: 8. Germline CDR1 MNHNS, CDR2 SASEGT. This CDR3 is built from 13 residues.

This clonotype was counted at least ten times. This chain links TRBV5-6 with TRBJ2-2, with unresolved D. Germline V gene sequence: CDR1 SGHDT, CDR2 YYEEEE. Trimming shortened V by 0 bases and J by 4 bases, and 10 bases separated the two germline ends. The CDR3 consists of 15 residues. In DNA, the CDR3 is TGTGCCAGCAGCTTGGTATCAAGGGTCACCGGGGAGCTGTTTTTT. It codes for CASSLVSRVTGELFF.

The table lists this clonotype with many counts. The rearrangement uses TRBV11-3 and TRBJ2-1, with D perhaps given as TRBD1 or TRBD2 (5 bases each). The germline V gene has CDR1 SGHNT and CDR2 YENEEA. The CDR3 contains 14 residues. The V end lost 4 bases, the J end lost 2 bases, and 9 bases lay between the germline ends. CDR3 nucleotides: TGTGCCAGCAGCTCACGGGACGCCTACAATGAGCAGTTCTTC. Amino acids: CASSSRDAYNEQFF. The full variable domain, its missing parts supplied by reference TRBV11-3 and TRBJ2-1, is EAGVVQSPRYKIIEKKQPVAFWCNPISGHNTLYWYLQNLGQGPELLIRYENEEAVDDSQLPKDRFSAERLKGVDSTLKIQPAELGDSAVYLCASSSRDAYNEQFFGPGTRLTVL.

This clonotype was recorded many times. At one boundary the junction diverges from the germline segment, which might be a read error. This chain connects TRBV11-2 to TRBJ2-5; D is undetermined. The CDR3 is 15 amino acids. Germline CDR1 reads SGHAT; CDR2 reads FQNNGV. CDR3 nucleotide sequence: TGTGTCAGCAGCTTGGAGCTTGGCCCCCTTGAGACCCAGTACTTC. Translation: CVSSLELGPLETQYF.

This clonotype was detected many times. This chain uses TRBV2 with TRBJ2-3; D possibly corresponds to TRBD2 (5 bases). The CDR3 length is 15 residues. From germline, CDR1 is SNHLY and CDR2 FYNNEI. V was trimmed by 7 bases and J by 1 base, leaving 15 bases between them. The CDR3 bases are TGTGCCAGCAAACGAGCGGTCCTTGGCACAGATACGCAGTATTTT. Translated, it gives CASKRAVLGTDTQYF.

This clonotype has ten or more counts. The rearrangement uses TRBV20-1 and TRBJ2-5; 8 bases are shared with TRBD2. The CDR3 runs to 16 residues. CDR1 is DFQATT, CDR2 SNEGSKA, per germline (reference sequence). The ends lost 0 bases at V and 4 bases at J; junction bases unmatched: 10. CDR3 sequence (DNA): TGCAGTGCTAGAGATTGGACTAGCCCCAGGGGAGAGACCCAGTACTTC. This sequence encodes CSARDWTSPRGETQYF.

This clonotype is large by share. The V and J genes are TRBV5-6 and TRBJ2-2; no definite D call. The CDR3 length is 17 residues. V was trimmed by 0 bases and J by 1 base, leaving 13 bases between them. Per germline, CDR1 SGHDT and CDR2 YYEEEE. The CDR3 DNA reads TGTGCCAGCAGCTTGGCTGTTTGGCAGCAGAACACCGGGGAGCTGTTTTTT. As protein: CASSLAVWQQNTGELFF.

This clonotype has just a few counts. V and J are TRBV3-1 and TRBJ2-1; D may match TRBD1 or TRBD2 (5 bases each). Per the germline V gene, CDR1 is LGHDT and CDR2 is YNNKEL (reference sequence). The CDR3 sequence is 14 residues long. The V gene lost 1 base and the J gene lost 13 bases, with 17 bases spanning the gap. CDR3 sequence reads: CASSQVWSGRDQFF. The CDR3 DNA is TGTGCCAGCAGCCAAGTGTGGAGTGGCCGGGACCAGTTCTTC.